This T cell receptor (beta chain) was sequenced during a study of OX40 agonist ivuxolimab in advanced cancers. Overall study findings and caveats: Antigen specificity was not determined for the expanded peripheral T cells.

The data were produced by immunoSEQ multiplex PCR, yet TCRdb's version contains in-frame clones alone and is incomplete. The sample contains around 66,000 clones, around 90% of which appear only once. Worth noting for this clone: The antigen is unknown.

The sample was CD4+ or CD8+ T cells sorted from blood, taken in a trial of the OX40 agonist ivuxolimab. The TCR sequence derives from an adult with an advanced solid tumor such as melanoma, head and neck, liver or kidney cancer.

The chain's CDR3 is CASSQIEGQAPKLFF. The CDR3 DNA reads as TGTGCCAGCAGCCAAATAGAGGGGCAGGCTCCGAAACTGTTTTTT. The chain uses TRBV14 and TRBJ1-4, with D possibly TRBD1 on 5 matching bases. The CDR3 sequence is 15 residues long. V gave up 2 bases and J gave up 11 bases, with 18 bases separating them. Looked up from germline, CDR1 is SGHDN and CDR2 is FVKESK.